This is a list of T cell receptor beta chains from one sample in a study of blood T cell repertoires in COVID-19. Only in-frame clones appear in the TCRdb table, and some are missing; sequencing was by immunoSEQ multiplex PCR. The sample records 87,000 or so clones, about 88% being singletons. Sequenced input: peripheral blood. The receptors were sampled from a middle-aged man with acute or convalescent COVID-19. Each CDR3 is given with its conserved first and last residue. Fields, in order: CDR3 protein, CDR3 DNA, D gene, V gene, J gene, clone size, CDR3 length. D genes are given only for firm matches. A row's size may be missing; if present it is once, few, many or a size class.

CDR3 protein: CAMQGANTMADTQYF
CDR3 DNA: TGTGCCATGCAGGGGGCAAATACAATGGCAGATACGCAGTATTTT
D gene: TRBD1
V gene: TRBV7-9
J gene: TRBJ2-3
clone size: -
CDR3 length: 15

CDR3 protein: CASSHSGTPGAFF
CDR3 DNA: TGTGCCAGCAGCCACAGCGGGACCCCCGGAGCTTTCTTT
D gene: -
V gene: TRBV3-1/TRBV3-2
J gene: TRBJ1-1
clone size: -
CDR3 length: 13

CDR3 protein: CASSLDGRGVGAFF
CDR3 DNA: TGCGCCAGCAGCTTGGACGGCAGGGGTGTGGGAGCTTTCTTT
D gene: -
V gene: TRBV5-1
J gene: TRBJ1-1
clone size: -
CDR3 length: 14

CDR3 protein: CASSQGAGVGEKLFF
CDR3 DNA: TGTGCCAGCAGCCAAGGGGCAGGGGTTGGTGAAAAACTGTTTTTT
D gene: -
V gene: TRBV3-1/TRBV3-2
J gene: TRBJ1-4
clone size: -
CDR3 length: 15

CDR3 protein: CASSSGTGNDEQYF
CDR3 DNA: TGCGCCAGCAGTTCCGGGACAGGGAACGACGAGCAGTACTTC
D gene: TRBD1
V gene: TRBV5-1
J gene: TRBJ2-7
clone size: -
CDR3 length: 14

CDR3 protein: CASSLLTGDSEQYF
CDR3 DNA: TGTGCCAGCAGTTTGTTGACAGGGGACTCCGAGCAGTACTTC
D gene: TRBD1
V gene: TRBV27
J gene: TRBJ2-7
clone size: -
CDR3 length: 14

CDR3 protein: CASSSGTGLNTEAFF
CDR3 DNA: TGTGCCAGCAGCTCGGGGACAGGCCTGAACACTGAAGCTTTCTTT
D gene: TRBD1
V gene: TRBV5-4
J gene: TRBJ1-1
clone size: -
CDR3 length: 15

CDR3 protein: CASSLENQETQYF
CDR3 DNA: TGTGCCAGCAGCTTAGAGAACCAAGAGACCCAGTACTTC
D gene: -
V gene: TRBV7-3
J gene: TRBJ2-5
clone size: -
CDR3 length: 13

CDR3 protein: CAWNRDMGTGELFF
CDR3 DNA: TGTGCCTGGAACCGGGACATGGGGACCGGGGAGCTGTTTTTT
D gene: -
V gene: TRBV30
J gene: TRBJ2-2
clone size: once
CDR3 length: 14

CDR3 protein: CASSYSRTYGNTIYF
CDR3 DNA: TGTGCCAGCAGTTACTCGCGGACATATGGAAACACCATATATTTT
D gene: -
V gene: TRBV6-5
J gene: TRBJ1-3
clone size: -
CDR3 length: 15

CDR3 protein: CARSPGQGYEQYF
CDR3 DNA: TGCGCCCGCTCACCGGGACAGGGCTACGAGCAGTACTTC
D gene: TRBD1
V gene: TRBV23-1
J gene: TRBJ2-7
clone size: -
CDR3 length: 13

CDR3 protein: CASSVSPVGLAGAGELFF
CDR3 DNA: TGTGCCAGCAGCGTCTCCCCCGTGGGACTAGCGGGAGCCGGGGAGCTGTTTTTT
D gene: TRBD2
V gene: TRBV9
J gene: TRBJ2-2
clone size: -
CDR3 length: 18

CDR3 protein: CAWSLHYRGGYTF
CDR3 DNA: TGTGCCTGGAGTCTACACTACAGGGGTGGCTACACCTTC
D gene: TRBD1
V gene: TRBV30
J gene: TRBJ1-2
clone size: once
CDR3 length: 13

CDR3 protein: CASGRTENYGYTF
CDR3 DNA: TGTGCCAGCGGGAGGACCGAGAACTATGGCTACACCTTC
D gene: -
V gene: TRBV6-5
J gene: TRBJ1-2
clone size: -
CDR3 length: 13

CDR3 protein: CASSLRGTSGLETQYF
CDR3 DNA: TGTGCCAGCAGCCTTAGAGGGACTAGCGGGCTCGAGACCCAGTACTTC
D gene: TRBD2
V gene: TRBV3-1/TRBV3-2
J gene: TRBJ2-5
clone size: -
CDR3 length: 16

CDR3 protein: CASSVAGASTDTQYF
CDR3 DNA: TGTGCCAGCAGCGTAGCGGGAGCTAGCACAGATACGCAGTATTTT
D gene: -
V gene: TRBV9
J gene: TRBJ2-3
clone size: -
CDR3 length: 15

CDR3 protein: CASSRDSNSPLHF
CDR3 DNA: TGTGCCAGCAGCCGGGACAGTAATTCACCCCTCCACTTT
D gene: TRBD1
V gene: TRBV3-1/TRBV3-2
J gene: TRBJ1-6
clone size: -
CDR3 length: 13

CDR3 protein: CASSLSGQRNTEAFF
CDR3 DNA: TGTGCCAGCAGCTTATCGGGACAGAGGAACACTGAAGCTTTCTTT
D gene: TRBD1
V gene: TRBV7-2
J gene: TRBJ1-1
clone size: once
CDR3 length: 15

CDR3 protein: CASSPGQGAVWTEAFF
CDR3 DNA: TGTGCCAGCAGCCCCGGACAGGGGGCCGTTTGGACTGAAGCTTTCTTT
D gene: TRBD1
V gene: TRBV9
J gene: TRBJ1-1
clone size: -
CDR3 length: 16

CDR3 protein: CASSSAAANTEAFF
CDR3 DNA: TGTGCCAGCAGCTCCGCGGCAGCCAACACTGAAGCTTTCTTT
D gene: -
V gene: TRBV7-9
J gene: TRBJ1-1
clone size: -
CDR3 length: 14

CDR3 protein: CASSLGPRTRSYNEQFF
CDR3 DNA: TGCGCCAGCAGCTTGGGGCCCAGGACTAGGTCCTACAATGAGCAGTTCTTC
D gene: TRBD2
V gene: TRBV5-1
J gene: TRBJ2-1
clone size: -
CDR3 length: 17

CDR3 protein: CSASYLVGASGYEQYF
CDR3 DNA: TGCAGTGCTAGTTATTTGGTTGGAGCTAGCGGCTACGAGCAGTACTTC
D gene: TRBD2
V gene: TRBV20-1
J gene: TRBJ2-7
clone size: -
CDR3 length: 16

CDR3 protein: CASSYGGDGLQFF
CDR3 DNA: TGTGCCAGCAGTTACGGGGGGGACGGGCTGCAGTTCTTC
D gene: TRBD2
V gene: TRBV6-5
J gene: TRBJ2-1
clone size: few
CDR3 length: 13

CDR3 protein: CASRPGTAYGYGYTF
CDR3 DNA: TGTGCCAGCAGACCCGGGACAGCGTACGGCTATGGCTACACCTTC
D gene: TRBD1
V gene: TRBV5-4
J gene: TRBJ1-2
clone size: -
CDR3 length: 15

CDR3 protein: CASSQGQTTLNYGYTF
CDR3 DNA: TGTGCCAGCAGCCAGGGACAGACGACACTAAACTATGGCTACACCTTC
D gene: TRBD1
V gene: TRBV7-9
J gene: TRBJ1-2
clone size: few
CDR3 length: 16

CDR3 protein: CASSRGVSWGTDTQYF
CDR3 DNA: TGTGCCAGTAGCCGGGGAGTCTCATGGGGAACAGATACGCAGTATTTT
D gene: -
V gene: TRBV19
J gene: TRBJ2-3
clone size: -
CDR3 length: 16

CDR3 protein: CASSLGHLVYGYTF
CDR3 DNA: TGTGCCAGCAGCTTAGGACACCTTGTCTATGGCTACACCTTC
D gene: -
V gene: TRBV7-9
J gene: TRBJ1-2
clone size: -
CDR3 length: 14

CDR3 protein: CASSIPSGGRTDTQYF
CDR3 DNA: TGTGCCAGTAGTATTCCTAGCGGGGGGCGCACAGATACGCAGTATTTT
D gene: TRBD2
V gene: TRBV19
J gene: TRBJ2-3
clone size: once
CDR3 length: 16

CDR3 protein: CASSSTGGAYNEQFF
CDR3 DNA: TGTGCCAGCAGCTCTACAGGGGGCGCCTACAATGAGCAGTTCTTC
D gene: TRBD1
V gene: TRBV5-6
J gene: TRBJ2-1
clone size: -
CDR3 length: 15

CDR3 protein: CASSRDRGYGYTF
CDR3 DNA: TGTGCCAGCAGCCGGGACAGGGGCTATGGCTACACCTTC
D gene: TRBD1
V gene: TRBV27
J gene: TRBJ1-2
clone size: once
CDR3 length: 13

CDR3 protein: CAISGTANQPQHF
CDR3 DNA: TGTGCCATCAGTGGGACAGCGAATCAGCCCCAGCATTTT
D gene: -
V gene: TRBV10-3
J gene: TRBJ1-5
clone size: -
CDR3 length: 13

CDR3 protein: CASSLSSSETQYF
CDR3 DNA: TGTGCCAGCAGCTTATCGAGTTCGGAGACCCAGTACTTC
D gene: -
V gene: TRBV11-3
J gene: TRBJ2-5
clone size: -
CDR3 length: 13

CDR3 protein: CASSEGVGTGLSEQYF
CDR3 DNA: TGTGCCAGCAGTGAAGGAGTCGGGACAGGGCTCTCCGAGCAGTACTTC
D gene: TRBD1
V gene: TRBV25-1
J gene: TRBJ2-7
clone size: -
CDR3 length: 16

CDR3 protein: CASSLSGGGLAKNIQYF
CDR3 DNA: TGTGCCAGCAGTTTATCGGGCGGGGGTTTGGCCAAAAACATTCAGTACTTC
D gene: TRBD2
V gene: TRBV27
J gene: TRBJ2-4
clone size: -
CDR3 length: 17

CDR3 protein: CASSLGTSGISSADTQYF
CDR3 DNA: TGTGCCAGCAGCTTAGGGACTAGCGGGATTTCGTCGGCAGATACGCAGTATTTT
D gene: TRBD2
V gene: TRBV11-3
J gene: TRBJ2-3
clone size: -
CDR3 length: 18

CDR3 protein: CASSVPIYGGELFF
CDR3 DNA: TGTGCCAGCAGCGTACCCATTTACGGCGGGGAGCTGTTTTTT
D gene: -
V gene: TRBV9
J gene: TRBJ2-2
clone size: -
CDR3 length: 14

CDR3 protein: CATSRGGQGGTEAFF
CDR3 DNA: TGTGCCACCAGCAGAGGCGGACAGGGCGGCACTGAAGCTTTCTTT
D gene: TRBD1
V gene: TRBV15
J gene: TRBJ1-1
clone size: -
CDR3 length: 15

CDR3 protein: CASGSGTGQETQYF
CDR3 DNA: TGTGCTAGTGGATCCGGGACAGGACAAGAGACCCAGTACTTC
D gene: TRBD1
V gene: TRBV12-5
J gene: TRBJ2-5
clone size: -
CDR3 length: 14

CDR3 protein: CAWEGGSTDTQYF
CDR3 DNA: TGTGCCTGGGAAGGGGGCTCCACAGATACGCAGTATTTT
D gene: TRBD1
V gene: TRBV30
J gene: TRBJ2-3
clone size: -
CDR3 length: 13

CDR3 protein: CASSPPGDGYTF
CDR3 DNA: TGTGCCAGCAGCCCCCCCGGGGATGGCTACACCTTC
D gene: -
V gene: TRBV5-6
J gene: TRBJ1-2
clone size: -
CDR3 length: 12

CDR3 protein: CASSAGLAGVNEQFF
CDR3 DNA: TGTGCCAGCAGTGCGGGACTAGCGGGAGTTAATGAGCAGTTCTTC
D gene: TRBD2
V gene: TRBV25-1
J gene: TRBJ2-1
clone size: -
CDR3 length: 15

CDR3 protein: CASGSGQREAFF
CDR3 DNA: TGTGCTAGTGGTTCGGGACAGAGAGAAGCTTTCTTT
D gene: TRBD1
V gene: TRBV12-5
J gene: TRBJ1-1
clone size: -
CDR3 length: 12

CDR3 protein: CASSSLQGPANTGELFF
CDR3 DNA: TGTGCCAGCAGTTCCTTACAGGGGCCCGCGAACACCGGGGAGCTGTTTTTT
D gene: TRBD1
V gene: TRBV6-2/TRBV6-3
J gene: TRBJ2-2
clone size: once
CDR3 length: 17

CDR3 protein: CAWSVARTSTDTQYF
CDR3 DNA: TGTGCCTGGAGTGTAGCCCGAACCAGCACAGATACGCAGTATTTT
D gene: -
V gene: TRBV30
J gene: TRBJ2-3
clone size: -
CDR3 length: 15

CDR3 protein: CASSSGTSYEQYF
CDR3 DNA: TGTGCCAGCTCGTCCGGGACAAGCTACGAGCAGTACTTC
D gene: -
V gene: TRBV18
J gene: TRBJ2-7
clone size: -
CDR3 length: 13

CDR3 protein: CASSTFRDRAGNTIYF
CDR3 DNA: TGTGCCAGCAGCACCTTCCGGGACAGGGCAGGAAACACCATATATTTT
D gene: TRBD1
V gene: TRBV9
J gene: TRBJ1-3
clone size: once
CDR3 length: 16

CDR3 protein: CASSWRGLDKSQETQYF
CDR3 DNA: TGTGCCAGCAGCTGGAGGGGACTAGATAAGAGTCAAGAGACCCAGTACTTC
D gene: TRBD2
V gene: TRBV5-4
J gene: TRBJ2-5
clone size: -
CDR3 length: 17

CDR3 protein: CASSYSREETQYF
CDR3 DNA: TGTGCCAGCAGCTACTCCAGGGAAGAGACCCAGTACTTC
D gene: -
V gene: TRBV11-2
J gene: TRBJ2-5
clone size: -
CDR3 length: 13

CDR3 protein: CASSPKPGQDYGYTF
CDR3 DNA: TGCGCCAGCAGCCCTAAGCCGGGACAGGATTATGGCTACACCTTC
D gene: TRBD1
V gene: TRBV5-1
J gene: TRBJ1-2
clone size: -
CDR3 length: 15

CDR3 protein: CASSQGSTGLAAPSSYNEQFF
CDR3 DNA: TGCGCCAGCAGCCAAGGTTCGACGGGACTAGCGGCTCCTAGCTCCTACAATGAGCAGTTCTTC
D gene: TRBD2
V gene: TRBV4-3
J gene: TRBJ2-1
clone size: -
CDR3 length: 21

CDR3 protein: CASMEDPYNEQFF
CDR3 DNA: TGTGCCAGCATGGAGGACCCCTACAATGAGCAGTTCTTC
D gene: -
V gene: TRBV6-5
J gene: TRBJ2-1
clone size: -
CDR3 length: 13

CDR3 protein: CARGADRGYQPQHF
CDR3 DNA: TGTGCCAGGGGCGCCGACAGGGGGTATCAGCCCCAGCATTTT
D gene: -
V gene: TRBV21-1
J gene: TRBJ1-5
clone size: -
CDR3 length: 14

CDR3 protein: CASRLTSGPTYEQYF
CDR3 DNA: TGTGCCAGCCGCTTGACTAGCGGGCCAACCTACGAGCAGTACTTC
D gene: TRBD2
V gene: TRBV27
J gene: TRBJ2-7
clone size: -
CDR3 length: 15

CDR3 protein: CASSQGQNQPQHF
CDR3 DNA: TGTGCCAGCAGCCAAGGACAGAATCAGCCCCAGCATTTT
D gene: -
V gene: TRBV7-2
J gene: TRBJ1-5
clone size: -
CDR3 length: 13